This TCR beta chain was captured in a study of T cell clones after liver transplantation. J was trimmed by 2 bases and V by 6 bases; bases with no gene match: 8. Germline CDR1 LNHNV, CDR2 YYDKDF (reference sequence). The CDR3 extends over 17 amino acids. Assay: immunoSEQ multiplex PCR; the TCRdb copy retains only in-frame clones and omits some. The sample has 12,000 to 15,000 clones, 92% seen once. This chain connects TRBV15 to TRBJ2-6; 9 nucleotides line up with TRBD1. Sequenced here: CD8+ T cells from blood, sampled before liver transplant. The TCR originated in a human donor who received a liver transplant. The CDR3 DNA follows: TGTGCCACCAGTTACAGGGGGCTGATTGCTGGGGCCAACGTCCTGACTTTC. This gives the protein CATSYRGLIAGANVLTF.